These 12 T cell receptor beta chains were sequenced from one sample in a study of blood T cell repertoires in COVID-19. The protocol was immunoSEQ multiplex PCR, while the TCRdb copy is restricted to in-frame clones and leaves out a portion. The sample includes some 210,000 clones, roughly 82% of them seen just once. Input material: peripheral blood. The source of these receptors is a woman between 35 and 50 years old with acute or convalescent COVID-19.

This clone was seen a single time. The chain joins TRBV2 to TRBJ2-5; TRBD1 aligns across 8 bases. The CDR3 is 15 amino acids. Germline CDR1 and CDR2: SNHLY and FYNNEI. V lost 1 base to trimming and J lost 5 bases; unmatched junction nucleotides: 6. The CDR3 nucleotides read TGTGCCAGCAGTGAAGAGGGCAGGGGGCAGGAGACCCAGTACTTC. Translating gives CASSEEGRGQETQYF.

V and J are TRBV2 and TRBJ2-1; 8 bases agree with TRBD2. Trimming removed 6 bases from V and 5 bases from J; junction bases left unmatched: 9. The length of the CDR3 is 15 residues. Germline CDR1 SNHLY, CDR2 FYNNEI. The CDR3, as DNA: TGTGCCAGCAGAGTGCTAGCGGGTGAAAACAATGAGCAGTTCTTC. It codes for CASRVLAGENNEQFF. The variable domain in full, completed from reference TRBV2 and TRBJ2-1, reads EPEVTQTPSHQVTQMGQEVILRCVPISNHLYFYWYRQILGQKVEFLVSFYNNEISEKSEIFDDQFSVERPDGSNFTLKIRSTKLEDSAMYFCASRVLAGENNEQFFGPGTRLTVL.

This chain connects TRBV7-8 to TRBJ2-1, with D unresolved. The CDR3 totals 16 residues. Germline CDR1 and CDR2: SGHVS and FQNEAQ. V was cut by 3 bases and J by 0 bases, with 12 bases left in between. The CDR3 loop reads CASSLALPSSYNEQFF. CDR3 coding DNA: TGTGCCAGCAGCTTGGCACTACCGAGCTCCTACAATGAGCAGTTCTTC.

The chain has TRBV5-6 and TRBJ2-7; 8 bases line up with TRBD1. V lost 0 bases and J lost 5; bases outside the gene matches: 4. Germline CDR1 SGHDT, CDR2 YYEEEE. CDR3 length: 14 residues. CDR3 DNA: TGTGCCAGCAGCTTGGTCGGCAGGGGGCACGAGCAGTACTTC. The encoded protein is CASSLVGRGHEQYF. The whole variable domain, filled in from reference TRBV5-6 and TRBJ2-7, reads DAGVTQSPTHLIKTRGQQVTLRCSPKSGHDTVSWYQQALGQGPQFIFQYYEEEERQRGNFPDRFSGHQFPNYSSELNVNALLLGDSALYLCASSLVGRGHEQYFGPGTRLTVT.

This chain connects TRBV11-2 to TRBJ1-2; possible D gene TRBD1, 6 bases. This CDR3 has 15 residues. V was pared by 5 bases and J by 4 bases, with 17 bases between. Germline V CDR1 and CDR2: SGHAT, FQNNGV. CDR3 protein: CASSPRGGWVYGYTF. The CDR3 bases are TGTGCCAGCAGCCCCCGCGGGGGCTGGGTCTATGGCTACACCTTC. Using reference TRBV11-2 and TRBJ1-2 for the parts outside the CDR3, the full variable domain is EAGVAQSPRYKIIEKRQSVAFWCNPISGHATLYWYQQILGQGPKLLIQFQNNGVVDDSQLPKDRFSAERLKGVDSTLKIQPAKLEDSAVYLCASSPRGGWVYGYTFGSGTRLTVV.

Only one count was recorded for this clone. This CDR3 is CATSDSWLGGRYF. CDR3 in DNA: TGTGCCACCAGTGATTCATGGTTAGGGGGAAGGTACTTC. J is TRBJ2-5 and V is TRBV24-1; D is possibly TRBD1 (6 bases). The V end lost 2 bases, the J end lost 13 bases, and 16 bases lay between the germline ends. The CDR3 covers 13 residues. Germline-derived CDR1 and CDR2 are KGHDR and SFDVKD.

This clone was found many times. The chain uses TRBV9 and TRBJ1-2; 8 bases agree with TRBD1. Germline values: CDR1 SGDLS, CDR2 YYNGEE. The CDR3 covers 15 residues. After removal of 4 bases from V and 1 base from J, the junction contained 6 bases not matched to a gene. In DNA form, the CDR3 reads TGTGCCAGCAGCCCTCGGACAGGGAGTAACTATGGCTACACCTTC. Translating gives CASSPRTGSNYGYTF. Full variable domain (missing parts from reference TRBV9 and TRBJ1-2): DSGVTQTPKHLITATGQRVTLRCSPRSGDLSVYWYQQSLDQGLQFLIQYYNGEERAKGNILERFSAQQFPDLHSELNLSSLELGDSALYFCASSPRTGSNYGYTFGSGTRLTVV.

In DNA form, the CDR3 reads TGTGCCAGCAGCCAAGTGACGGGGGGCCACAAGTCTTACGAGCAGTACTTC. Translating gives CASSQVTGGHKSYEQYF. The chain links TRBV3-1 (or the pseudogene TRBV3-2) to TRBJ2-7; TRBD2 might be the D (7 bases). Germline CDR1 is LGHDT and CDR2 is YNNKEL (reference sequence). The V end lost 1 base, the J end lost 4 bases, and 20 bases lay between the germline ends. The CDR3 has 17 residues.

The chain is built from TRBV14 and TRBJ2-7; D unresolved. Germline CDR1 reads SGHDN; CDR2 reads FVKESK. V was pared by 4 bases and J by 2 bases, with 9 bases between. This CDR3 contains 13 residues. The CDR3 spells CASSPPVPYEQYF. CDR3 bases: TGTGCCAGCAGCCCGCCGGTCCCCTACGAGCAGTACTTC.

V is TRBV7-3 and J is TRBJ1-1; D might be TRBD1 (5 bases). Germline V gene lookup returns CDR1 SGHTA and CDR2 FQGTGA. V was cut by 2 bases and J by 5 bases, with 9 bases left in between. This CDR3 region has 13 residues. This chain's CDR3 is CASSLAGVTEAFF. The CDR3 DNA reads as TGTGCCAGCAGCTTAGCGGGGGTGACTGAAGCTTTCTTT.

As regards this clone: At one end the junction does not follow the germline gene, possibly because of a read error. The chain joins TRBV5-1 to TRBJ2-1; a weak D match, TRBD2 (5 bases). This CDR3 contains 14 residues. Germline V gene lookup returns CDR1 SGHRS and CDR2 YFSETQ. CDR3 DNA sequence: TGCGCCAACAGCTTGGAAGCGGCTTACAATGAGCAGTTCTTC. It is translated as CANSLEAAYNEQFF. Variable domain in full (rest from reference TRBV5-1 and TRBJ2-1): KAGVTQTPRYLIKTRGQQVTLSCSPISGHRSVSWYQQTPGQGLQFLFEYFSETQRNKGNFPGRFSGRQFSNSRSEMNVSTLELGDSALYLCANSLEAAYNEQFFGPGTRLTVL.

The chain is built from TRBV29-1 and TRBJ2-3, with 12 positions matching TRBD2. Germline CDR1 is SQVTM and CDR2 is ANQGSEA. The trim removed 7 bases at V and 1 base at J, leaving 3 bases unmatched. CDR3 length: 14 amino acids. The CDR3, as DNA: TGCAGCGCTAGCGGGGGGGCCGGCACAGATACGCAGTATTTT. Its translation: CSASGGAGTDTQYF.